This T cell receptor beta chain derives from a study of control samples from healthy donors and cancer patients (dated by TCRdb to between 2020 and 2021). On this clone: Its antigen remains unidentified. Base qualities are not provided; no much larger clone lies one nucleotide away.

Libraries were built with the immunoSEQ multiplex PCR assay. Held by TCRdb, this immuneACCESS table contains in-frame sequences only and omits some clones. Under half of the omission traces to an unresolved V gene where checked; the cause of the rest is unknown. The sample table contains some 80,000 clones; only one count was recorded for around nine tenths of them. 5.5% of the sample rests with the top ten. V lost 5 bases and J lost 8 bases; the stretch between them is 9 bases long. The CDR3 has 11 amino acids, counting the end cysteine and phenylalanine. Only the CDR3 portion is preserved as DNA: 33 bases, with reading frame beginning at the first base. The germline V gene encodes CDR1 SGHNT and CDR2 YENEEA.

What was sequenced was blood. The receptor comes from a man aged 45-65 years in good health. The chain is assembled from TRBV11-3 and TRBJ1-1, with no D gene named confidently. CDR3 sequence: CASSPQIEAFF. Read as DNA, the sequence is TGTGCCAGCAGCCCCCAGATCGAAGCTTTCTTT.